This is a list of T cell receptor beta chains from one sample in a study of metastatic and nonmetastatic thyroid tumors. MiXCR was used by TCRdb to re-call the PCR reads. The repertoire holds around 22,000 clones, with 36% as singletons. The sequencing input was blood. All receptors derive from a male donor with papillary thyroid cancer or a benign thyroid nodule (not recorded which). Some clones in this sample may be carry-over from other donors' samples. Both conserved end residues are part of each CDR3. Each record gives: CDR3 DNA, CDR3 protein, V gene, clone size, D gene, J gene. The D gene is left open where the match is weak. Clone size is given for some rows only: seen once, a few or many times, or a class if the clone is expanded.

DNA: TGTGCCAGCTCACAAAACCAGGGCCTCGGGGCGAACTATGGCTACACCTTC
CDR3: CASSQNQGLGANYGYTF
V: TRBV18
size: .
D: .
J: TRBJ1-2

DNA: TGTGCCAGTAGTAGGGGGTGGTCCGGGCTGGGGGATCAGCCCCAGCATTTT
CDR3: CASSRGWSGLGDQPQHF
V: TRBV19
size: few
D: .
J: TRBJ1-5

DNA: TGTGCCAGCAGTTACCTGACTAGCGACGAGCAGTACTTC
CDR3: CASSYLTSDEQYF
V: TRBV6-6
size: many
D: TRBD2
J: TRBJ2-7

DNA: TGTGCCAGCAAACAGGGTAGCAATCAGCCCCAGCATTTT
CDR3: CASKQGSNQPQHF
V: TRBV6-1
size: medium-sized
D: .
J: TRBJ1-5

DNA: TGCAGTGCTAGAGACCCAGAGCGGGGGGAACAAGAGACCCAGTACTTC
CDR3: CSARDPERGEQETQYF
V: TRBV20-1
size: .
D: TRBD2
J: TRBJ2-5

DNA: TGTGCCACCAGTGATCCGGGACGTAGCAATGAGCAGTTCTTC
CDR3: CATSDPGRSNEQFF
V: TRBV24-1
size: .
D: .
J: TRBJ2-1

DNA: TGTGCCAGCAGCTTGGGAACTAGCGGCCTAACAGATACGCAGTATTTT
CDR3: CASSLGTSGLTDTQYF
V: TRBV7-3
size: medium-sized
D: TRBD2
J: TRBJ2-3

DNA: TGCGCCAGCCGAGTGGCGGGGGGGCCCTACGAGCAGTACTTC
CDR3: CASRVAGGPYEQYF
V: TRBV5-1
size: .
D: TRBD2
J: TRBJ2-7

DNA: TGTGCCAGCAGTTACTCCTCAAGCGGGATAGCCAAAAACATTCAGTACTTC
CDR3: CASSYSSSGIAKNIQYF
V: TRBV6-5
size: .
D: TRBD2
J: TRBJ2-4

DNA: TGTGCCAGCAGCTTGAGTTACACCGGGGAGCTGTTTTTT
CDR3: CASSLSYTGELFF
V: TRBV7-9
size: many
D: .
J: TRBJ2-2

DNA: TGTGCCAGCAGTCCTGGACAGGGGTCCTGGAAGACCTACGAGCAGTACTTC
CDR3: CASSPGQGSWKTYEQYF
V: TRBV28
size: few
D: TRBD1
J: TRBJ2-7

DNA: TGTGCCAGCAGCTTCTCCAGGAACTATGGCTACACCTTC
CDR3: CASSFSRNYGYTF
V: TRBV7-8
size: .
D: .
J: TRBJ1-2

DNA: TGCAGTGCCCGGAGGGACGGGGCCGGGGAGCTGTTTTTT
CDR3: CSARRDGAGELFF
V: TRBV20-1
size: .
D: .
J: TRBJ2-2

DNA: TGCGCCAGCAGCTTGGCCGGCGGGAGGGCCGGCTACGAGCAGTACTTC
CDR3: CASSLAGGRAGYEQYF
V: TRBV5-1
size: medium-sized
D: TRBD2
J: TRBJ2-7

DNA: TGCAGTGCTTTGCTAGCGGGGGGTCGGAATACGCAGTATTTT
CDR3: CSALLAGGRNTQYF
V: TRBV20-1
size: .
D: TRBD2
J: TRBJ2-3

DNA: TGTGCCAGCAGCCACGACATGGACAATCAGCCCCAGCATTTT
CDR3: CASSHDMDNQPQHF
V: TRBV6-1
size: .
D: .
J: TRBJ1-5

DNA: TGTGCCAGCAGCTTAGAATTTTTGACAAGGAACCGTGGAAACACCATATATTTT
CDR3: CASSLEFLTRNRGNTIYF
V: TRBV11-2
size: .
D: .
J: TRBJ1-3

DNA: TGTGCCAGCAGGACGGGAGGGCCCCCTGAGCAGTTCTTC
CDR3: CASRTGGPPEQFF
V: TRBV6-1
size: few
D: TRBD2
J: TRBJ2-1

DNA: TGTGCCAGCAGTTGGCGGGGGCCGGACGAGCAGTACTTC
CDR3: CASSWRGPDEQYF
V: TRBV12-3/TRBV12-4
size: few
D: .
J: TRBJ2-7

DNA: TGTGCCAGCAGCGTCAGCCTTCGGCGCGGACAGGGGGCCTCTGGAAACACCATATATTTT
CDR3: CASSVSLRRGQGASGNTIYF
V: TRBV9
size: .
D: TRBD1
J: TRBJ1-3

DNA: TGTGCTAGCAGCCCCTCTGCCAGCACCTACAATGAGCAGTTCTTC
CDR3: CASSPSASTYNEQFF
V: TRBV7-7
size: once
D: .
J: TRBJ2-1

DNA: TGTGCCAGCAGTACAGGGACGGCGGGGGGTGGAAACACCATATATTTT
CDR3: CASSTGTAGGGNTIYF
V: TRBV28
size: few
D: .
J: TRBJ1-3

DNA: TGTGCCAGCAGGAGTGCGGGTGGCTACACCTTC
CDR3: CASRSAGGYTF
V: TRBV6-2/TRBV6-3
size: medium-sized
D: .
J: TRBJ1-2

DNA: TGCGCCAGCAGCTATGATGGGACAGTGAACACCGGGGAGCTGTTTTTT
CDR3: CASSYDGTVNTGELFF
V: TRBV5-1
size: .
D: TRBD1
J: TRBJ2-2

DNA: TGTGCCAGTAGTTCACTAGCGGGAGATACCCAGTACTTC
CDR3: CASSSLAGDTQYF
V: TRBV19
size: medium-sized
D: TRBD2
J: TRBJ2-5

DNA: TGTGCCAGCAGCCCATACCAGGGGGCCATGAACACTGAAGCTTTCTTT
CDR3: CASSPYQGAMNTEAFF
V: TRBV11-1
size: .
D: TRBD1
J: TRBJ1-1

DNA: TGTGCCAGCAGCCGCAGTCGCACCTACGAGCAGTACTTC
CDR3: CASSRSRTYEQYF
V: TRBV6-2/TRBV6-3
size: medium-sized
D: .
J: TRBJ2-7

DNA: TGTGCCAGCAGCCCCCAACAGGGGATGAACACTGAAGCTTTCTTT
CDR3: CASSPQQGMNTEAFF
V: TRBV7-3
size: .
D: TRBD1
J: TRBJ1-1